This T cell receptor beta chain was identified in a study of OX40 agonist ivuxolimab in advanced cancers. The V and J ends lost 6 bases and 3 bases, in that order; junction bases with no gene match: 12. The CDR3 length is 16 residues. From germline, CDR1 is SNHLY and CDR2 FYNNEI. Repertoires were generated with immunoSEQ multiplex PCR, while TCRdb's copy carries only in-frame clones and drops some. The repertoire holds roughly 53,000 clones, about nine tenths seen once, with 4.8% in the top ten. This sequence originates from an adult with an advanced solid tumor such as melanoma, head and neck, liver or kidney cancer. The sample was CD4+ or CD8+ T cells sorted from blood, taken in a trial of the OX40 agonist ivuxolimab. The chain carries TRBV2 and TRBJ2-7; 9 bases align to TRBD2. CDR3 in amino acids: CASRPQRLAGNYEQYF. As DNA, the CDR3 is TGTGCCAGCAGGCCCCAGAGGCTAGCGGGGAACTACGAGCAGTACTTC.